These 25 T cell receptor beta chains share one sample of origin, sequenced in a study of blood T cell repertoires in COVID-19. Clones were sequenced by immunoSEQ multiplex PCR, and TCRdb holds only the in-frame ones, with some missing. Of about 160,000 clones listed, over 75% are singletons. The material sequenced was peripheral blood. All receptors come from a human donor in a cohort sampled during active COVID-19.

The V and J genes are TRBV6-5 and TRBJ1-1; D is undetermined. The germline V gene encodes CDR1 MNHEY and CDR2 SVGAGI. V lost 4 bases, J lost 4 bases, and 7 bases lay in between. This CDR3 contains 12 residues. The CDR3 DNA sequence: TGTGCCAGCAGTTCGGGATTCACTGAAGCTTTCTTT. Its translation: CASSSGFTEAFF.

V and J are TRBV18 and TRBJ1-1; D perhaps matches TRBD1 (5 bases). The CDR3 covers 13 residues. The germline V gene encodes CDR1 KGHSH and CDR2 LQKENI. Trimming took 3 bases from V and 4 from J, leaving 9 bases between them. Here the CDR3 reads CASSPSGVTEAFF. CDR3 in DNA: TGTGCCAGCTCACCCTCGGGGGTCACTGAAGCTTTCTTT.

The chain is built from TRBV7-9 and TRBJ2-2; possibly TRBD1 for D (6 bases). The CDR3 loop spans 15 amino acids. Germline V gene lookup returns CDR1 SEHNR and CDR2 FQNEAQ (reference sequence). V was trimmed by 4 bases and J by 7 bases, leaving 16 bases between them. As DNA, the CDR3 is TGTGCCAGCAGCTCCGGACAGAGAAGCTTCGGGGAGCTGTTTTTT. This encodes CASSSGQRSFGELFF.

The CDR3 here is CASSLVRDRYNEQFF. For the CDR3, the DNA is TGTGCCAGCAGCCTAGTACGGGACAGATACAATGAGCAGTTCTTC. The J gene is TRBJ2-1, the V gene TRBV7-9; the match to TRBD1 covers 7 bases. V shed 5 bases, J shed 4 bases, and the junction held 8 bases outside the gene matches. The germline gives CDR1 SEHNR, CDR2 FQNEAQ (reference sequence). The CDR3 is 15 amino acids. Supplemented by reference TRBV7-9 and TRBJ2-1, the full variable domain reads DTGVSQNPRHKITKRGQNVTFRCDPISEHNRLYWYRQTLGQGPEFLTYFQNEAQLEKSRLLSDRFSAERPKGSFSTLEIQRTEQGDSAMYLCASSLVRDRYNEQFFGPGTRLTVL.

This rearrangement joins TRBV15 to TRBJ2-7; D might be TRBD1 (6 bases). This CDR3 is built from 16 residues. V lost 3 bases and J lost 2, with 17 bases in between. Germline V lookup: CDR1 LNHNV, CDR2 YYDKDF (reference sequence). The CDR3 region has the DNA TGTGCCACCAGCAGCCCCTCGGAACAGGGTGCCTACGAGCAGTACTTC. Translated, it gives CATSSPSEQGAYEQYF.

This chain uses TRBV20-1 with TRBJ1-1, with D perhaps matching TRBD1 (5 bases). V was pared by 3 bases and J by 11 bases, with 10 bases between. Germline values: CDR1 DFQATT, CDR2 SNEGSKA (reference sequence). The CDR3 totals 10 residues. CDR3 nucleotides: TGCAGTGCTAGTAGGGGCGCGGCTTTCTTT. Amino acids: CSASRGAAFF.

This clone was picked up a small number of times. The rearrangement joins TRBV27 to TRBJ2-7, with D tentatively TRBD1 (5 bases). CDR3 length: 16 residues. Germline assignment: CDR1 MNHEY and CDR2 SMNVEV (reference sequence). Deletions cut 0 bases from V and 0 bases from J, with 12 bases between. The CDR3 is CASSLSTDLISYEQYF. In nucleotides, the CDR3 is TGTGCCAGCAGTTTATCGACAGACCTGATCTCCTACGAGCAGTACTTC.

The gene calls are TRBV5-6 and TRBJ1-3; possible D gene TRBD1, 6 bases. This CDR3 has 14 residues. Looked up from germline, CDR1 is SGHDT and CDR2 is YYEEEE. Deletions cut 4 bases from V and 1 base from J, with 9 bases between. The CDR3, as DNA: TGTGCCAGCAGCATAGACAGGTCTGGAAACACCATATATTTT. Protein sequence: CASSIDRSGNTIYF. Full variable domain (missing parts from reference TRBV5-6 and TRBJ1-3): DAGVTQSPTHLIKTRGQQVTLRCSPKSGHDTVSWYQQALGQGPQFIFQYYEEEERQRGNFPDRFSGHQFPNYSSELNVNALLLGDSALYLCASSIDRSGNTIYFGEGSWLTVV.

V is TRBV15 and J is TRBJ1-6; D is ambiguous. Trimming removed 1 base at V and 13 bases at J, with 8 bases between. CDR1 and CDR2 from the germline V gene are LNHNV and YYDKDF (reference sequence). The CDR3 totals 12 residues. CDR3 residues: CATSRVDGPLHF. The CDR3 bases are TGTGCCACCAGCAGAGTTGACGGGCCCCTCCACTTT.

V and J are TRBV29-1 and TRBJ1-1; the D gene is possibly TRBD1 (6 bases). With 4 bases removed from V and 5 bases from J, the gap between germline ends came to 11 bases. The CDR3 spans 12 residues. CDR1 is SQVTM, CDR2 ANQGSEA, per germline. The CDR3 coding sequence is TGCAGCGTTGTCTGGGGGCGGACTGAAGCTTTCTTT. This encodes CSVVWGRTEAFF. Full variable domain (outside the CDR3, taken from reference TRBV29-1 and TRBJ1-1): SAVISQKPSRDICQRGTSLTIQCQVDSQVTMMFWYRQQPGQSLTLIATANQGSEATYESGFVIDKFPISRPNLTFSTLTVSNMSPEDSSIYLCSVVWGRTEAFFGQGTRLTVV.

CDR3 sequence reads: CASSLGGYETQYF. CDR3 DNA: TGTGCCAGCAGCCTGGGGGGGTATGAGACCCAGTACTTC. The genes are TRBV6-5 and TRBJ2-5; 7 bases fit TRBD2. This CDR3 spans 13 amino acids. In germline, CDR1 is MNHEY, CDR2 SVGAGI. V gave up 6 bases and J gave up 5 bases; unmatched junction bases: 6.

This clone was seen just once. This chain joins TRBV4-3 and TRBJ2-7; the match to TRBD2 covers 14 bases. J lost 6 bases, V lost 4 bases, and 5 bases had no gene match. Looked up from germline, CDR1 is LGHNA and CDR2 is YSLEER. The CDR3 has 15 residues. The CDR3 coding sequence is TGCGCCAGCAGCCCAACCGGGACTAGCGGGGGCGAGCAGTACTTC. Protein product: CASSPTGTSGGEQYF.

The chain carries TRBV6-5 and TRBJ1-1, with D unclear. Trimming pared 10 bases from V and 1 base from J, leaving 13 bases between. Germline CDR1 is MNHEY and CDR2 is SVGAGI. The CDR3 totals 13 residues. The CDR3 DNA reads TGTGCCACCCTCCCCGCACAGAACACTGAAGCTTTCTTT. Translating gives CATLPAQNTEAFF.

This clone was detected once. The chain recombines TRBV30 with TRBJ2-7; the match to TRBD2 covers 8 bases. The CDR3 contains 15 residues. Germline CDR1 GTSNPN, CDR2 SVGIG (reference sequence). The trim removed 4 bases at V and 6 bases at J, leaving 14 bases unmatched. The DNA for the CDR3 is TGTGCCTGGAACTCATTCGCAGCGGGGGAGGGCGAGCAGTACTTC. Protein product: CAWNSFAAGEGEQYF.

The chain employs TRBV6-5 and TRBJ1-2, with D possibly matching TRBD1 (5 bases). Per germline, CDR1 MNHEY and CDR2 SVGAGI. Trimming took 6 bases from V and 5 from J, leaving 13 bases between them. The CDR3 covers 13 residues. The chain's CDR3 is CASRTRQSYGYTF. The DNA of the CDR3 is TGTGCCAGCAGAACCAGACAGTCTTATGGCTACACCTTC.

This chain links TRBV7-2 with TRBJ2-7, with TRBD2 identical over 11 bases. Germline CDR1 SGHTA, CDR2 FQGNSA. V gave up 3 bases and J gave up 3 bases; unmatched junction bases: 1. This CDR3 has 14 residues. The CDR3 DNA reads TGTGCCAGCAGCTTGACTAGCGGGGTCTACGAGCAGTACTTC. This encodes CASSLTSGVYEQYF.

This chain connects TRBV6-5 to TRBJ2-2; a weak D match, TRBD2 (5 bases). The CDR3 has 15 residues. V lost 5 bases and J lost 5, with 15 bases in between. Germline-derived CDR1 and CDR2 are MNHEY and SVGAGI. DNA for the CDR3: TGTGCCAGCAGTAAGAGGACGGGCGGGACCGGGGAGCTGTTTTTT. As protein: CASSKRTGGTGELFF.

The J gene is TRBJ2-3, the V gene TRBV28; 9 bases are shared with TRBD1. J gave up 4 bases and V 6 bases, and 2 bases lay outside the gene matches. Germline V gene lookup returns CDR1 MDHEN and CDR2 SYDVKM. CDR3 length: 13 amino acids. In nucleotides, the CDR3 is TGTGCCAGCAGAGGACAGGGGTCAGATACGCAGTATTTT. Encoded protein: CASRGQGSDTQYF.

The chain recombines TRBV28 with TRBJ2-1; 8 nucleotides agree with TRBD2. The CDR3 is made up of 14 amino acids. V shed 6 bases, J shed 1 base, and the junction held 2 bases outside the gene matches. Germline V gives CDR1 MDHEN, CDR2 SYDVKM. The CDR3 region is CASSRGGSYNEQFF. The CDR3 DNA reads TGTGCCAGCAGCCGGGGGGGGTCCTACAATGAGCAGTTCTTC.

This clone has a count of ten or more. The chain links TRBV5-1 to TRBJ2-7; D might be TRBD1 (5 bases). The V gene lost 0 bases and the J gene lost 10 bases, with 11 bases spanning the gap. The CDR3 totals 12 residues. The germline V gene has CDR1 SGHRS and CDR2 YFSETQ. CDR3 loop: CASSLGGENQYF. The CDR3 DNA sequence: TGCGCCAGCAGCTTGGGGGGCGAAAATCAGTACTTC.

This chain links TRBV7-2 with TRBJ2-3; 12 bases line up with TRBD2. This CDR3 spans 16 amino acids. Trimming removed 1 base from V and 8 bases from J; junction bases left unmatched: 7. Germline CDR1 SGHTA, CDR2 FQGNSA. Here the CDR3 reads CASSLEGLAGGVTQYF. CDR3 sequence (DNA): TGTGCCAGCAGCTTAGAAGGGCTAGCGGGAGGGGTTACGCAGTATTTT.

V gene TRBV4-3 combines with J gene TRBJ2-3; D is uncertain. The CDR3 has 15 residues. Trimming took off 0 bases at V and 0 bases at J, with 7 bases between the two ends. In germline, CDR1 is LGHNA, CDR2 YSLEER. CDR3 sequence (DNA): TGCGCCAGCAGCCAAGAAACGCGTAGCACAGATACGCAGTATTTT. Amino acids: CASSQETRSTDTQYF.

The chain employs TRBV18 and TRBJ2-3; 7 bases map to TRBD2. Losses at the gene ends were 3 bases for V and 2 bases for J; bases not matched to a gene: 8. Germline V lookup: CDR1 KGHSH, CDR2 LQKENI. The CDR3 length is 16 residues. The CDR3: CASSPDRGGHTDTQYF. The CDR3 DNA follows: TGTGCCAGCTCACCCGATAGGGGAGGGCACACAGATACGCAGTATTTT.

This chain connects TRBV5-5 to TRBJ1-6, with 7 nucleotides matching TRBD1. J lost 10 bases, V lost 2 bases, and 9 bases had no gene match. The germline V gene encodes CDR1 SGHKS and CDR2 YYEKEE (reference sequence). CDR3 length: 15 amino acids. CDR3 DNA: TGTGCCAGCAGCTTAAACGACAGGGAAGGCTCACCCCTCCACTTT. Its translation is CASSLNDREGSPLHF.

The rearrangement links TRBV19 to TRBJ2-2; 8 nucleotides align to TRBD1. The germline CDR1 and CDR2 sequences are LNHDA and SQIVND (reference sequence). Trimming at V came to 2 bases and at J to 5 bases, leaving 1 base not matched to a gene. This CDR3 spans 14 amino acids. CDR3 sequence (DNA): TGTGCCAGTAGTATAACAGGGGGTACCGGGGAGCTGTTTTTT. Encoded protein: CASSITGGTGELFF.